This TCR beta chain was retrieved from a study of blood T cell repertoires in COVID-19. Study context: PBMCs, B-cell-depleted T cells, or T cells provided the cDNA or gDNA that made up the material.

Study members were between 18 and 89 years old and lived in 24 US regions. Some clones are missing from TCRdb's copy, which holds only in-frame ones; the method was immunoSEQ multiplex PCR. Of 300,000 to 350,000 clones in the sample, about 90% are singletons; the top ten hold about 5%. The V gene's germline CDR1 is SGHDN and CDR2 FVKESK. Trimming took 4 bases from V and 2 from J; bases not matched to a gene: 5. The CDR3 consists of 15 residues. The sequenced sample was PBMCs or T cells enriched from blood (not recorded which). This TCR was sampled from a man in his thirties or forties who had recovered from COVID-19. The V and J genes are TRBV14 and TRBJ2-7, with TRBD2 matching over 10 bases. The CDR3 sequence is CASSPSSGRAYEQYF. The CDR3, as DNA: TGTGCCAGCAGCCCCTCAAGCGGGAGGGCCTACGAGCAGTACTTC.